These T cell receptor beta chains were read from a single sample in a study of blood T cell repertoires in COVID-19. Sequencing was performed with immunoSEQ multiplex PCR; in TCRdb, only in-frame clones are kept and a portion is missing. The sample lists about 45,000 clones, roughly four fifths occurring once. The sequencing sample was made of peripheral blood. These receptors were taken from a human donor in a cohort sampled during active COVID-19. CDR3s include the opening cysteine and the closing phenylalanine or tryptophan. D genes are given only for firm matches. Clone size appears in some rows only: once, few, many, or a class for an expanded clone.

>TRBV7-3|once|TRBJ2-5|NA
CASSSRGQETQYF
TGTGCCAGCAGCTCAAGGGGTCAAGAGACCCAGTACTTC
>TRBV5-6|NA|TRBJ2-7|NA
CASSLPTGPVGEQYF
TGTGCCAGCAGCTTACCCACAGGGCCTGTTGGCGAGCAGTACTTC
>TRBV30|NA|TRBJ2-3|TRBD2
CAWSGTSGGAYTQYF
TGTGCCTGGAGCGGGACTAGCGGGGGGGCTTATACGCAGTATTTT
>TRBV29-1|NA|TRBJ2-7|TRBD1
CSALSTGDVGYEQYF
TGCAGCGCTCTCTCAACAGGGGATGTGGGCTACGAGCAGTACTTC
>TRBV19|NA|TRBJ2-5|TRBD1
CASSMGQGAGKTQYF
TGTGCCAGTAGTATGGGACAGGGGGCCGGGAAGACCCAGTACTTC
>TRBV11-2|NA|TRBJ1-2|TRBD1
CASSAGQGDYGYTF
TGTGCCAGCAGCGCAGGACAGGGAGACTATGGCTACACCTTC
>TRBV19|NA|TRBJ2-1|NA
CASSGAGVNNEQFF
TGTGCCAGTAGTGGAGCAGGGGTTAACAATGAGCAGTTCTTC
>TRBV5-4|few|TRBJ1-1|TRBD1
CASSLQGAEEAFF
TGTGCCAGCAGCTTACAGGGGGCTGAGGAAGCTTTCTTT
>TRBV11-2|NA|TRBJ2-1|TRBD2
CASTQLVGTSGGAENEQFF
TGTGCCAGCACTCAGCTTGTAGGGACTAGCGGGGGGGCCGAAAATGAGCAGTTCTTC
>TRBV13|NA|TRBJ1-1|NA
CASSPRPQGSEAFF
TGTGCCAGCAGCCCACGGCCACAGGGAAGTGAAGCTTTCTTT
>TRBV19|NA|TRBJ2-1|NA
CASSITPNSYNEQFF
TGTGCCAGTAGTATTACGCCGAACAGTTACAATGAGCAGTTCTTC
>TRBV5-4|NA|TRBJ2-1|TRBD1
CASSLVTGIRNEQFF
TGTGCCAGCAGCTTGGTGACAGGGATTCGCAATGAGCAGTTCTTC